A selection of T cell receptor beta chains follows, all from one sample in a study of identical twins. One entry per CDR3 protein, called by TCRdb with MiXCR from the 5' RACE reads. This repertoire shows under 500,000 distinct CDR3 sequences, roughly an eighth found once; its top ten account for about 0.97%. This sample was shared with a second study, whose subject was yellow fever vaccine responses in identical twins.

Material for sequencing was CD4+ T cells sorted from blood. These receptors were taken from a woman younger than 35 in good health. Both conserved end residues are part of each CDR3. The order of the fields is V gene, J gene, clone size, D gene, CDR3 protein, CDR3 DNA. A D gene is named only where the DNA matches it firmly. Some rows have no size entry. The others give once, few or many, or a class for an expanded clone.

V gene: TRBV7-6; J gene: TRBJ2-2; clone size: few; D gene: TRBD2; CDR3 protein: CASSLGPLAPTAPGLFF; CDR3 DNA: TGTGCCAGCAGCTTAGGTCCACTAGCGCCAACCGCGCCAGGGCTGTTTTTT
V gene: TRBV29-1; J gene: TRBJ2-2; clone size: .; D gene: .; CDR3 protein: CSVEDGTGELFF; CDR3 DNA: TGCAGCGTTGAGGACGGCACCGGGGAGCTGTTTTTT
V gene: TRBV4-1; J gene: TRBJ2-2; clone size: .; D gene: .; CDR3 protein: CASSQEREWNTGELFF; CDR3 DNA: TGCGCCAGCAGCCAAGAGAGGGAGTGGAACACCGGGGAGCTGTTTTTT
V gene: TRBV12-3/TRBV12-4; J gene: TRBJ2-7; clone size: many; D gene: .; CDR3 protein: CASSSAGRSAEQYF; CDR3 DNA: TGTGCCAGCAGTTCCGCCGGGAGAAGCGCCGAGCAGTACTTC
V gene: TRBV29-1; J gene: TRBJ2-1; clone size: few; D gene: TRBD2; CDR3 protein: CSVGLAGVYNEQFF; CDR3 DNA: TGCAGCGTTGGACTAGCGGGAGTCTACAATGAGCAGTTCTTC
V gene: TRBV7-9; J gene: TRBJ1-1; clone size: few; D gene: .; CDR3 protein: CASSLDPHTEAFF; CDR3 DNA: TGTGCCAGCAGCCTAGACCCCCACACTGAAGCTTTCTTT
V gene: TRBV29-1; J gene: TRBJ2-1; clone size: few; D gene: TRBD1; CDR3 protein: CSGTGTGSYNEQFF; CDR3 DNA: TGCAGCGGTACCGGGACAGGGTCCTACAATGAGCAGTTCTTC
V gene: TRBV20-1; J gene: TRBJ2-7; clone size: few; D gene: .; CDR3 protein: CSADLDGRSEQYF; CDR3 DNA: TGCAGTGCTGACTTGGACGGCCGGTCCGAGCAGTACTTC
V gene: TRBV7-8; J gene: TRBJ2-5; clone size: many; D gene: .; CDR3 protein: CASSFRGIQETQYF; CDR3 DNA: TGTGCCAGCAGCTTTCGCGGAATCCAAGAGACCCAGTACTTC
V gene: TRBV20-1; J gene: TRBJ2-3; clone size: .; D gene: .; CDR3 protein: CSASDRGADTQYF; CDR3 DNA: TGCAGTGCTTCAGACAGAGGAGCAGATACGCAGTATTTT
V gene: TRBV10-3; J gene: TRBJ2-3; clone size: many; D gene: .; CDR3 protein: CATIAGSFSDTQYF; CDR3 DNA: TGTGCAACCATTGCCGGGTCGTTCTCCGATACGCAGTATTTT
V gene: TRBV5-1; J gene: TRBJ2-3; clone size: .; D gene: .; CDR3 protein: CASSLQTVTDTQYF; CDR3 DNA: TGCGCCAGCAGCCTTCAGACAGTCACAGATACGCAGTATTTT
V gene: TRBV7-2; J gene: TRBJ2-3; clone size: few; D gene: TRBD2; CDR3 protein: CASSFTGGVDTQYF; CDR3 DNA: TGTGCCAGCAGCTTCACTGGGGGGGTAGATACGCAGTATTTT
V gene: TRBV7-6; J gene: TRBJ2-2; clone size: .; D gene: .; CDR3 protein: CASSPVPGVTGELFF; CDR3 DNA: TGTGCCAGCAGCCCAGTACCAGGGGTCACCGGGGAGCTGTTTTTT
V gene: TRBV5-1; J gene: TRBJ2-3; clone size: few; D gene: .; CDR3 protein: CASSLGDGSDTQYF; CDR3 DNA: TGCGCCAGCAGCTTGGGGGACGGATCGGATACGCAGTATTTT
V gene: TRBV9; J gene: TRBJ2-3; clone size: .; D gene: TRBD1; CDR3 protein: CASSPLGQGFTDTQYF; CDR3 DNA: TGTGCCAGCAGCCCGCTGGGACAGGGTTTCACAGATACGCAGTATTTT
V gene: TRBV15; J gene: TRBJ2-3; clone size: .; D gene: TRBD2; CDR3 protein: CATSTIKLAGGRGDTQYF; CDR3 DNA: TGTGCCACCAGCACGATAAAGTTAGCGGGAGGTAGGGGAGATACGCAGTATTTT
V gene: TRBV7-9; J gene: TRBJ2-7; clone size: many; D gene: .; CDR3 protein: CASSFRQSYEQYF; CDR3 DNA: TGTGCCAGCAGCTTTAGACAGTCCTACGAGCAGTACTTC
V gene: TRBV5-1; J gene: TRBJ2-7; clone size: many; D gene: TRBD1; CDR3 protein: CASSFRDSYEQYF; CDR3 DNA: TGCGCCAGCAGCTTCCGGGACAGCTACGAGCAGTACTTC
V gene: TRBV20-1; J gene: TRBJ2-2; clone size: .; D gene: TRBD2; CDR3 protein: CSARAASFSGRAFRTGELFF; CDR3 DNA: TGCAGTGCTAGAGCGGCATCATTTAGCGGGAGGGCATTTCGCACCGGGGAGCTGTTTTTT
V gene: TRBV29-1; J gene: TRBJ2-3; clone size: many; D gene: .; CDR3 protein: CSVDTVGDTQYF; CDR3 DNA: TGCAGCGTTGACACAGTTGGAGATACGCAGTATTTT
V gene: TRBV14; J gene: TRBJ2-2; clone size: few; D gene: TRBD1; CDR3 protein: CASSRSGTGGNTGELFF; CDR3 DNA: TGTGCCAGCAGCCGCTCCGGGACAGGGGGCAACACCGGGGAGCTGTTTTTT
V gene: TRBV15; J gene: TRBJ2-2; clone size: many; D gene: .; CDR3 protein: CATSRDRGSGELFF; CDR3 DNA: TGTGCCACCAGCAGAGATCGGGGATCCGGGGAGCTGTTTTTT
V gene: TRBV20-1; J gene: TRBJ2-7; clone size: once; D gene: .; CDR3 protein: CRAGRDPYEQYF; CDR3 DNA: TGCAGAGCGGGCAGGGATCCCTACGAGCAGTACTTC
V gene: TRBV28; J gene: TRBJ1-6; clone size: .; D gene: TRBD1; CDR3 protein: CASSRTGVSSPLHF; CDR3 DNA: TGTGCCAGCAGTCGCACAGGGGTTAGTTCACCCCTCCACTTT
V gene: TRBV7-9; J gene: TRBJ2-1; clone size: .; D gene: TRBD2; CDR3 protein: CASSRQVGGSLGEQFF; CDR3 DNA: TGTGCCAGCAGCCGCCAGGTGGGCGGGAGTTTGGGTGAGCAGTTCTTC
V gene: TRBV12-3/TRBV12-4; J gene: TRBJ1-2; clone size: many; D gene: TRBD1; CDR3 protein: CASSVAGTGVGYTF; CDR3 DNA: TGTGCCAGCAGTGTAGCCGGGACAGGGGTTGGCTACACCTTC
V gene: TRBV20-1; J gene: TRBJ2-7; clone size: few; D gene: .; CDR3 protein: CSARVGQSTYEQYF; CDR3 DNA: TGCAGTGCTAGAGTAGGTCAGTCAACCTACGAGCAGTACTTC
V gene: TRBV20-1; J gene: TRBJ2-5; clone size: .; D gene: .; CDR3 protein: CSARDGGKETQYF; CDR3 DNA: TGCAGTGCTAGAGATGGGGGAAAAGAGACCCAGTACTTC
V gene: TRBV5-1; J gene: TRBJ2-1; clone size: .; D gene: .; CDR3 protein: CASSSIQSSYNEQFF; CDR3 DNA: TGCGCCAGCAGCTCCATACAAAGCTCCTACAATGAGCAGTTCTTC
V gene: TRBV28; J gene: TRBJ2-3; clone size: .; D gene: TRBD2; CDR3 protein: CASRQTGTSLDTQYF; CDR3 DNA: TGTGCCAGCAGACAGACCGGGACTAGCCTAGATACGCAGTATTTT
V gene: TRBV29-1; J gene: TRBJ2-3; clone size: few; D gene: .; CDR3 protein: CSAGLDRDTQYF; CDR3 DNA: TGCAGCGCTGGATTAGATCGGGATACGCAGTATTTT
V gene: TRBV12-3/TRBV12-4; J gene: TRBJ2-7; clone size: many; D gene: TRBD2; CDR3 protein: CASTPGGFEGEQYF; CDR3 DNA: TGTGCCAGCACCCCGGGGGGTTTTGAGGGCGAGCAGTACTTC
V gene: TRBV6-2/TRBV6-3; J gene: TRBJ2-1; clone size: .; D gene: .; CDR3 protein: CASSYSFVAVLSYNEQFF; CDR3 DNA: TGTGCCAGCAGTTACTCTTTCGTAGCGGTCCTCTCCTACAATGAGCAGTTCTTC
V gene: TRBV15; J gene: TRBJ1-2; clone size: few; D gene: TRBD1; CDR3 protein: CATSRKQGGYGYTF; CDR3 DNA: TGTGCCACCAGCAGAAAACAGGGGGGCTATGGCTACACCTTC
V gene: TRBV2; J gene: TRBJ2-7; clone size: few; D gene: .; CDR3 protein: CASTSGAGKTSEQYF; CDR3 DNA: TGTGCCAGCACTAGTGGGGCAGGGAAAACCAGCGAGCAGTACTTC
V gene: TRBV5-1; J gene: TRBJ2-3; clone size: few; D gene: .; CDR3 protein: CASSLATGSDTQYF; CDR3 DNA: TGCGCCAGCAGCTTGGCCACAGGGTCAGATACGCAGTATTTT
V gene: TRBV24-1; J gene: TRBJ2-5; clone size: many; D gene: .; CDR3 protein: CATSQAGRNQETQYF; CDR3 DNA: TGTGCCACCAGTCAGGCAGGGCGTAATCAAGAGACCCAGTACTTC
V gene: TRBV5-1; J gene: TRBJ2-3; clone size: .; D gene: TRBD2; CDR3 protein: CASSLIAGSDTQYF; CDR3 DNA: TGCGCCAGCAGCTTGATAGCGGGGTCAGATACGCAGTATTTT
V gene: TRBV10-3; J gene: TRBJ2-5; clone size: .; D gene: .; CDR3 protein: CAISESDQETQYF; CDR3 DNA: TGTGCCATCAGTGAGTCCGACCAAGAGACCCAGTACTTC
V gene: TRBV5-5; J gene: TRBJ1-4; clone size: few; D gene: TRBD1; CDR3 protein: CASSLRTGYQEKLFF; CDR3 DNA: TGTGCCAGCAGCTTAAGGACAGGGTATCAGGAAAAACTGTTTTTT
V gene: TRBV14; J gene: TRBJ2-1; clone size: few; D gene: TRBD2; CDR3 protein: CASSQLGLAGGEQFF; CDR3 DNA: TGTGCCAGCAGCCAGCTGGGACTAGCGGGAGGTGAGCAGTTCTTC
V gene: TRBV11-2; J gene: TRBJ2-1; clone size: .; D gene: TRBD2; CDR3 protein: CASSSRPAGLAGPSHYNEQFF; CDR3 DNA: TGTGCCAGCAGCTCACGGCCAGCTGGACTAGCGGGACCAAGCCACTACAATGAGCAGTTCTTC
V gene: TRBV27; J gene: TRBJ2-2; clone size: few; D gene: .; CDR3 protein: CASSLSAGMNTGELFF; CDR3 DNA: TGTGCCAGCAGTTTATCGGCAGGGATGAACACCGGGGAGCTGTTTTTT
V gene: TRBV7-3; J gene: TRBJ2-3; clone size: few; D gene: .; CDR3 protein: CASSLIGRRGDTQYF; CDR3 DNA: TGTGCCAGCAGTCTTATTGGCAGGCGGGGAGATACGCAGTATTTT
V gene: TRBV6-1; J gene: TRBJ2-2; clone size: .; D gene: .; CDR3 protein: CASSEATDTGELFF; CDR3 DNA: TGTGCCAGCAGTGAAGCAACAGACACCGGGGAGCTGTTTTTT
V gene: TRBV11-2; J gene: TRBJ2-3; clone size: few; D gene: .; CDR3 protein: CASSLMVGSTDTQYF; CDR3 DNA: TGTGCCAGCAGCTTAATGGTGGGGAGCACAGATACGCAGTATTTT
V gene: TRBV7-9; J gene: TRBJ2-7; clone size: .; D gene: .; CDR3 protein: CASSLGQPSSEQYF; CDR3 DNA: TGTGCCAGCAGCCTAGGACAGCCCTCGAGCGAGCAGTACTTC
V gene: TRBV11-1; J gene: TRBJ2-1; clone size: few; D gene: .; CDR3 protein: CASSYEVEQFF; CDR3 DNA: TGTGCCAGCAGCTATGAGGTTGAGCAGTTCTTC
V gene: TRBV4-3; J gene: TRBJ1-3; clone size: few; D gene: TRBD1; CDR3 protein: CASSYDRGSSGNTIYF; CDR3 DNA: TGCGCCAGCAGCTACGACAGGGGGAGCTCTGGAAACACCATATATTTT
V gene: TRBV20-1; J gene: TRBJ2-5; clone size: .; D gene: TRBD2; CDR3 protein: CSGGTSGRKQETQYF; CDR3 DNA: TGCAGTGGGGGGACTAGCGGGAGAAAACAAGAGACCCAGTACTTC
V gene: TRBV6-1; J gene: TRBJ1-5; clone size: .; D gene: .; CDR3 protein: CASRDGASNQPQHF; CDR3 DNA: TGTGCCAGCAGGGATGGGGCTAGCAATCAGCCCCAGCATTTT
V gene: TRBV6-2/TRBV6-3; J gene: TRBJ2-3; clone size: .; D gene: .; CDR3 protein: CASSFPERGGSTDTQYF; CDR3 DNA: TGTGCCAGCAGCTTCCCGGAGCGAGGCGGGAGCACAGATACGCAGTATTTT
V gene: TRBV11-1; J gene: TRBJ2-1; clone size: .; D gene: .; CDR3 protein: CASSLDRAPGVSNEQFF; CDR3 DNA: TGTGCCAGCAGCTTAGATAGGGCGCCTGGGGTTTCCAATGAGCAGTTCTTC
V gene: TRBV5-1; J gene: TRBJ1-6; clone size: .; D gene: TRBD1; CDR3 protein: CASSGGTDYNSPLHF; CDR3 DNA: TGCGCCAGCAGCGGCGGGACAGACTATAATTCACCCCTCCACTTT
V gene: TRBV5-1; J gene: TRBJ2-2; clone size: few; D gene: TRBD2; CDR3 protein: CASSLGVLAGATGELFF; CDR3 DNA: TGCGCCAGCAGCTTGGGGGTTCTAGCGGGAGCCACCGGGGAGCTGTTTTTT
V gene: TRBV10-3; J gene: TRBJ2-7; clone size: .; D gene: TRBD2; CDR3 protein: CAISESKSGVSYEQYF; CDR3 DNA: TGTGCCATCAGTGAGTCGAAAAGCGGGGTCTCCTACGAGCAGTACTTC
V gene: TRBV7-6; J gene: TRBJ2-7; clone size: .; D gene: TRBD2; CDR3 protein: CASSFLAGGPHEQYF; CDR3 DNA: TGTGCCAGCAGCTTTCTAGCGGGAGGGCCACACGAGCAGTACTTC
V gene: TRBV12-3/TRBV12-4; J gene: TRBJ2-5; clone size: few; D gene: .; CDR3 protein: CASSLVPGDETQYF; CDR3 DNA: TGTGCCAGCAGTTTAGTCCCGGGGGATGAGACCCAGTACTTC
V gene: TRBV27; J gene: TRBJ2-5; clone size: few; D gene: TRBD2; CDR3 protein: CASSLYLGGGSETQYF; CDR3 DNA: TGTGCCAGCAGTCTATACCTGGGGGGAGGGTCAGAGACCCAGTACTTC